A single sample is the source of the 5 T cell receptor beta chains below, sequenced in a study of kidney transplant recipient with SARS-CoV-2 infection. TCRdb re-analysed the reads in MiXCR, keeping a single row per CDR3 protein. The sample has approximately 240,000 distinct CDR3 sequences, 29% seen once; the top ten hold nearly 7.5%. The material sequenced was a blood sample, taken at baseline and on day 111 from a kidney transplant recipient. All receptors come from a male patient between 25 and 39 years old who had COVID-19 and was a kidney transplant recipient. Among the T cells, some may be from the graft donor.

This clonotype was observed at least ten times. The rearrangement uses TRBV12-3 or TRBV12-4 and TRBJ2-3; a weak D match, TRBD2 (7 bases). V gave up 6 bases and J gave up 0 bases, with 13 bases separating them. This CDR3 contains 15 residues. CDR3 sequence reads: CASRPRGGSTDTQYF. DNA for the CDR3: TGTGCCAGCAGGCCGAGGGGGGGGAGCACAGATACGCAGTATTTT.

Notes on this clonotype: A much bigger clone sits one base away, suggesting this may be a read error. This sequence joins TRBV6-4 and TRBJ1-2; no clear D. The CDR3 has 17 residues. The ends were cut back, 5 bases at V and 6 bases at J, with 25 bases in the middle. Germline V CDR1 and CDR2: MRHNA, SNTAGT. The CDR3 DNA reads as TGTGCCAGCAGTATTTGGGTCTCACACGGAAAGACCCATGGCTACACCTTC. It translates to CASSIWVSHGKTHGYTF.

In regard to this clonotype: A much more abundant neighbour one base away suggests this may be a read error. The rearrangement links TRBV11-3 to TRBJ1-1; D remains unclear. Per the germline V gene, CDR1 is SGHNT and CDR2 is YENEEA. CDR3 length: 14 residues. This chain's CDR3 is CAGSLEGRDTEAFF. CDR3 nucleotides: TGTGCCGGCAGCTTAGAGGGAAGGGACACTGAAGCTTTCTTT.

Notes on this clonotype: This may be a read error: a much more frequent sequence differs by one nucleotide. The chain recombines TRBV6-5 with TRBJ2-2; perhaps TRBD2 as D (5 bases). The V gene lost 3 bases and the J gene lost 0 bases, with 14 bases spanning the gap. The CDR3 consists of 17 residues. Germline V gene data show CDR1 as MNHEY and CDR2 as SVGAGI. The CDR3 sequence: CASSYISDPANTGELFF. The CDR3 coding sequence is TGTGCCAGCAGTTATATTAGCGACCCCGCGAACACCGGGGAGCTGTTTTTT.

To note about this clonotype: This sequence may be a read error, since a much larger clone differs from it by one base. This rearrangement joins TRBV12-3 or TRBV12-4 to TRBJ1-5, with D unresolved. This CDR3 is built from 17 residues. The germline V and J ends were trimmed by 1 base and 0 bases, with 13 bases remaining between them. The chain's CDR3 is CASSLVGAGSSNQPQHF. For the CDR3, the DNA is TGTGCCAGCAGTTTAGTAGGAGCGGGGAGTAGCAATCAGCCCCAGCATTTT.